This TCR beta chain comes out of a study of T cells after yellow fever vaccination. Across the whole study: It was SMART-Seq v4 Ultra Low Input that prepared the fractions with low cell numbers.

CDR1 and CDR2 from the germline V gene are SGHRS and YFSETQ. Trimming removed 2 bases from V and 2 bases from J, with 5 bases in between. The CDR3 consists of 14 residues. The 5'RACE template-switching step produced TCR cDNA and added a universal primer site and UMIs. TCRdb re-analysed the 5' RACE reads in MiXCR, keeping a single row per CDR3 protein. This table holds hundreds of thousands of distinct CDR3 sequences, around 20% found once. A note on this clonotype: The antigen is unknown.

Study-wide results and limits: Post-booster reappearance was seen for most primary-vaccination clones (about 96% CD4, around 90% CD8).

The chain is built from TRBV5-1 and TRBJ2-6; D call uncertain. The sequences come from PBMCs, collected before the yellow fever booster vaccination. This TCR was recovered from a man between 18 and 35 years old who received the YFV17D yellow fever vaccine. CDR3 in DNA: TGCGCCAGCAGCTTCCGGGCTGGGGCCAACGTCCTGACTTTC. Translated, it gives CASSFRAGANVLTF.